The 15 T cell receptor beta chains presented below share a single source sample, sequenced in a study of cytomegalovirus exposure and HLA in healthy donors (dated by TCRdb to 2017 to 2019). Preparation of the library involved the immunoSEQ multiplex PCR assay. The multiplex PCR relied on a mix of 60 forward primers for TCR Vbeta segments and 13 reverse primers for TCR Jbeta segments. This is the immuneACCESS table as TCRdb keeps it, with only in-frame sequences that have V and J called. A part of the clones is gone; compared with another copy, unresolved V genes explain less than half, and the rest is unexplained. The sample table lists approximately 140,000 clones, about 78% of them with a count of one. The ten largest clonotypes hold around 7% of the sample. Sequencing used PBMCs. Every receptor here comes from a man aged 40-49 years in good health and CMV-seropositive.

This clone has a single count. J is TRBJ2-2 and V is TRBV19; 14 bases fit TRBD2. This CDR3 contains 17 residues. Trimming at V came to 6 bases and at J to 5 bases, leaving 8 bases not matched to a gene. CDR1 is LNHDA and CDR2 is SQIVND in the germline V gene (reference sequence). This CDR3 reads CASRKGGTSGSTGELFF. In DNA, the CDR3 is TGTGCCAGTAGGAAAGGAGGGACTAGCGGGAGTACCGGGGAGCTGTTTTTT.

This chain links TRBV27 with TRBJ1-2, with 9 bases aligning to TRBD1. This CDR3 contains 13 residues. Looked up from germline, CDR1 is MNHEY and CDR2 is SMNVEV (reference sequence). The V gene end was trimmed by 3 bases and the J gene end by 8 bases; junction bases not matched to a gene: 4. CDR3 sequence: CASSFNRGHGYTF. CDR3 DNA: TGTGCCAGCAGTTTCAACAGGGGGCACGGCTACACCTTC.

This clone was seen only once. This sequence joins TRBV5-1 and TRBJ2-7, with 10 bases lining up with TRBD1. V was pared by 4 bases and J by 3 bases, with 4 bases of the junction left unmatched. The CDR3 contains 14 residues. CDR1 is SGHRS, CDR2 YFSETQ, per germline. The CDR3 region has the DNA TGCGCCAGCAGCGGGACAGGGGCTGGCTACGAGCAGTACTTC. Translated: CASSGTGAGYEQYF. Full variable domain (remainder filled in from reference TRBV5-1 and TRBJ2-7): KAGVTQTPRYLIKTRGQQVTLSCSPISGHRSVSWYQQTPGQGLQFLFEYFSETQRNKGNFPGRFSGRQFSNSRSEMNVSTLELGDSALYLCASSGTGAGYEQYFGPGTRLTVT.

V and J are TRBV6-5 and TRBJ1-1; 8 bases align to TRBD1. The trim removed 7 bases at V and 1 base at J, leaving 2 bases unmatched. This CDR3 is 13 amino acids long. Germline CDR1 and CDR2: MNHEY and SVGAGI. As DNA, the CDR3 is TGTGCCAGCACCGGACAGGGGAACACTGAAGCTTTCTTT. Translated: CASTGQGNTEAFF.

The CDR3 sequence: CASSIGLAGDEQFF. CDR3 DNA sequence: TGTGCCAGTAGTATAGGCCTAGCGGGAGATGAGCAGTTCTTC. This chain joins TRBV19 and TRBJ2-1, with 10 bases identical to TRBD2. Germline V gene lookup returns CDR1 LNHDA and CDR2 SQIVND (reference sequence). The CDR3 loop spans 14 amino acids. V lost 1 base, J lost 8 bases, and 2 bases stayed unmatched.

This clone was seen a handful of times. This sequence joins TRBV19 and TRBJ2-1; 10 nucleotides match TRBD2. The length of the CDR3 is 15 residues. The junction had 6 bases not matched to a gene; V was cut back by 5 bases and J by 5 bases. In germline, CDR1 is LNHDA, CDR2 SQIVND (reference sequence). In nucleotides, the CDR3 is TGTGCCAGTAGTCCGACGGGACTAGCGAACAATGAGCAGTTCTTC. Amino acid sequence: CASSPTGLANNEQFF.

The V and J genes are TRBV7-9 and TRBJ2-3; a possible D gene is TRBD2 (6 bases). Trimming removed 5 bases at V and 7 bases at J, with 19 bases between. In germline, CDR1 is SEHNR, CDR2 FQNEAQ (reference sequence). This CDR3 has 15 amino acids. The CDR3 nucleotides are TGTGCCAGCAGCCATAATCAACCGGGACTTCATACGCAGTATTTT. Encoded protein: CASSHNQPGLHTQYF.

This clone has more than one count but fewer than ten. As DNA, the CDR3 is TGCAGCGTTGAAGGGACAGGGACAGTGGATGAGCAGTTCTTC. This encodes CSVEGTGTVDEQFF. The chain is built from TRBV29-1 and TRBJ2-1; 8 bases fit TRBD1. Per the germline V gene, CDR1 is SQVTM and CDR2 is ANQGSEA. CDR3 length: 14 residues. V lost 1 base and J lost 8; bases outside the gene matches: 7.

This rearrangement joins TRBV4-3 to TRBJ1-2; 9 nucleotides line up with TRBD1. V shed 0 bases, J shed 3 bases, and the junction held 2 bases outside the gene matches. The CDR3 contains 15 residues. Germline CDR1 is LGHNA and CDR2 is YSLEER. CDR3 region: CASSQDRTGDYGYTF. The CDR3 bases are TGCGCCAGCAGCCAAGATAGGACAGGGGACTATGGCTACACCTTC.

This sequence joins TRBV28 and TRBJ1-4, with D maybe TRBD1 (6 bases). Germline CDR1 MDHEN, CDR2 SYDVKM. V lost 2 bases, J lost 5 bases, and 9 bases lay in between. The CDR3 covers 14 residues. This chain's CDR3 is CASSLTGLNEKLFF. In nucleotides, the CDR3 is TGTGCCAGCAGTTTAACAGGGCTCAATGAAAAACTGTTTTTT.

The gene calls are TRBV13 and TRBJ2-7; 13 nucleotides line up with TRBD2. The J call may be in error: the DNA end matches TRBJ2-1 better. The CDR3 spans 16 residues. Looked up from germline, CDR1 is PRHDT and CDR2 is FYEKMQ (reference sequence). Written as DNA, the CDR3 is TGTGCCAGCAGCTTAGGAGGACTAGCGGGAGCAAATGAGCAGTTCTTC. Protein product: CASSLGGLAGANEQFF.

The chain has TRBV9 and TRBJ1-1; D is ambiguous. V was trimmed by 2 bases and J by 0 bases, leaving 8 bases between them. The CDR3 is 14 amino acids. CDR1 is SGDLS, CDR2 YYNGEE, per germline. The CDR3 spells CASSVSVMNTEAFF. Written as DNA, the CDR3 is TGTGCCAGCAGCGTCTCAGTTATGAACACTGAAGCTTTCTTT.

The table lists this clone with a few counts. The chain employs TRBV30 and TRBJ2-7; tentatively, D is TRBD2 (6 bases). V was pared by 6 bases and J by 2 bases, with 11 bases between. This CDR3 comprises 12 residues. Germline V gene data show CDR1 as GTSNPN and CDR2 as SVGIG (reference sequence). Here the CDR3 DNA reads TGTGCCTGCGGGAGTCACCCCTACGAGCAGTACTTC. Its translation is CACGSHPYEQYF.

This rearrangement joins TRBV5-1 to TRBJ2-7, with D perhaps TRBD1 (5 bases). The germline CDR1 and CDR2 sequences are SGHRS and YFSETQ. The V and J ends lost 1 base and 3 bases respectively, with 17 bases between them. The CDR3 is 16 amino acids. CDR3 coding DNA: TGCGCCAGCAGCTTGTCTGGACACCGACCCTACTACGAGCAGTACTTC. Translated, it gives CASSLSGHRPYYEQYF. The variable domain in full, completed from reference TRBV5-1 and TRBJ2-7, reads KAGVTQTPRYLIKTRGQQVTLSCSPISGHRSVSWYQQTPGQGLQFLFEYFSETQRNKGNFPGRFSGRQFSNSRSEMNVSTLELGDSALYLCASSLSGHRPYYEQYFGPGTRLTVT.

The V gene is TRBV29-1, the J gene TRBJ2-7; 9 bases map to TRBD1. Germline V gives CDR1 SQVTM, CDR2 ANQGSEA. This CDR3 contains 17 residues. J gave up 1 base and V 6 bases, and 16 bases lay outside the gene matches. DNA for the CDR3: TGCAGCGTCCAAGGCGGTTGGACAGGGGTCAAATCCTACGAGCAGTACTTC. Protein: CSVQGGWTGVKSYEQYF.